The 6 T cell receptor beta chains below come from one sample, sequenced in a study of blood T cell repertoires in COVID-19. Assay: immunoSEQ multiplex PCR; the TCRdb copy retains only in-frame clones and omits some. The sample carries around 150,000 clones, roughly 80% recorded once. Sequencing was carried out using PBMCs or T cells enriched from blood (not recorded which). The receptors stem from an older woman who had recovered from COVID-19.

CDR3 protein: CASSLEWWGPPEAFF. As DNA, the CDR3 is TGTGCCAGCAGCTTGGAGTGGTGGGGGCCTCCGGAAGCTTTCTTT. This sequence joins TRBV5-5 and TRBJ1-1; D possibly corresponds to TRBD1 (6 bases). With 0 bases removed from V and 8 bases from J, the gap between germline ends came to 17 bases. CDR3 size: 15 residues. The V gene's germline CDR1 is SGHKS and CDR2 YYEKEE (reference sequence).

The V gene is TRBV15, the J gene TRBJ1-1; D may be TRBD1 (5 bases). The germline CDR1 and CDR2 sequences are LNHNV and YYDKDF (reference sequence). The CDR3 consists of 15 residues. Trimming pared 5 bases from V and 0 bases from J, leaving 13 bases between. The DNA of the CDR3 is TGTGCCACCAGCCAAGAGGCAGGGTTGAACACTGAAGCTTTCTTT. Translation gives CATSQEAGLNTEAFF.

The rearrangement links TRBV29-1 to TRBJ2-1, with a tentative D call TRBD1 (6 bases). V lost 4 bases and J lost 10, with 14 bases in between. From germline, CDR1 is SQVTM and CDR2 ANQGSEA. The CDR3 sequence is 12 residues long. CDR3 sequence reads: CSVGTGPREQFF. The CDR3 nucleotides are TGCAGCGTTGGTACAGGGCCGAGGGAGCAGTTCTTC.

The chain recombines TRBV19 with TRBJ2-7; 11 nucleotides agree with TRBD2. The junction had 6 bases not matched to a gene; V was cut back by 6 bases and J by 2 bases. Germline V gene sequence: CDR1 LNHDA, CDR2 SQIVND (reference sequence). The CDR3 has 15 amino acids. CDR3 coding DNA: TGTGCCAGTAGGACGATAGCGGGGGGGGCCTACGAGCAGTACTTC. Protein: CASRTIAGGAYEQYF.

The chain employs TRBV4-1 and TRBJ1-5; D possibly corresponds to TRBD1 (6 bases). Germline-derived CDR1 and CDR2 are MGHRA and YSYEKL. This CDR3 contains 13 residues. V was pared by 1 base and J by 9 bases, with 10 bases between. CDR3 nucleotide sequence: TGCGCCAGCAGCCAAGTAGGGGGGGGGCCCCAGCATTTT. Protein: CASSQVGGGPQHF.

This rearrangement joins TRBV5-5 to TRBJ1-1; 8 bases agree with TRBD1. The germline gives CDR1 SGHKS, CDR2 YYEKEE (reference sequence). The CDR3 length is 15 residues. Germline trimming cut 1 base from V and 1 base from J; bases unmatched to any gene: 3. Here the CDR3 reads CASSLWTGTNTEAFF. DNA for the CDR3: TGTGCCAGCAGCTTGTGGACAGGGACGAACACTGAAGCTTTCTTT.